A selection of T cell receptor beta chains follows, all from one sample in a study of blood T cell repertoires in COVID-19. Profiling relied on immunoSEQ multiplex PCR, and the TCRdb table lists in-frame clones only, not all of them. The table has some 82,000 clones, roughly 89% seen once. Sequencing input: peripheral blood. These receptors came from a woman in her forties or fifties in a cohort sampled during active COVID-19. Each CDR3 is given with its conserved first and last residue. A D gene is named only where the DNA matches it firmly. Size is stated for part of the rows, as once, few or many counts, or as a class when the clone is expanded.

>-|TRBD1|TRBJ2-1|TRBV6-2/TRBV6-3
CASSKDRGQRFF
TGTGCCAGCAGTAAAGACAGGGGGCAAAGATTCTTC
>-|-|TRBJ1-1|TRBV20-1
CSASRQGTEAFF
TGCAGTGCTAGTAGGCAGGGTACTGAAGCTTTCTTT
>-|-|TRBJ1-1|TRBV28
CASSLTPHGLGTEAFF
TGTGCCAGCAGTTTAACGCCCCACGGGTTGGGCACTGAAGCTTTCTTT
>-|-|TRBJ2-7|TRBV28
CALGAGASYEQYF
TGTGCTCTAGGGGCAGGGGCATCCTACGAGCAGTACTTC
>-|-|TRBJ2-7|TRBV11-2
CASSFGQGLPYEQYF
TGTGCCAGCAGCTTCGGACAGGGACTACCTTACGAGCAGTACTTC
>-|TRBD1|TRBJ1-5|TRBV19
CASSISAGGQPQHF
TGTGCCAGTAGTATCTCGGCAGGGGGTCAGCCCCAGCATTTT
>-|TRBD1|TRBJ2-3|TRBV11-3
CASSFPFSGGPLADTQYF
TGTGCCAGCAGCTTCCCCTTCTCAGGGGGCCCTCTGGCAGATACGCAGTATTTT
>-|-|TRBJ2-3|TRBV5-1
CASSIQPSTDTQYF
TGCGCCAGCAGCATACAACCTAGCACAGATACGCAGTATTTT
>-|-|TRBJ2-4|TRBV28
CASSFRRRENIQYF
TGTGCCAGCAGTTTCCGCAGGAGGGAAAACATTCAGTACTTC
>-|TRBD1|TRBJ2-7|TRBV28
CASSPLGQGSFEQYF
TGTGCCAGCAGCCCTCTCGGACAGGGAAGTTTCGAGCAGTACTTC
>-|TRBD1|TRBJ1-2|TRBV3-1/TRBV3-2
CASSPYRGGGYGYTF
TGTGCCAGCAGCCCCTACAGGGGAGGCGGCTATGGCTACACCTTC
>-|-|TRBJ2-1|TRBV9
CASSVVGGSYNEQFF
TGTGCCAGCAGCGTAGTCGGGGGCTCCTACAATGAGCAGTTCTTC
>-|-|TRBJ1-2|TRBV10-2
CASVGKNYGYTF
TGCGCCAGCGTCGGGAAGAACTATGGCTACACCTTC
>-|-|TRBJ1-6|TRBV18
CASSQRQGGTYNSPLHF
TGTGCCAGCTCCCAACGCCAGGGAGGTACCTATAATTCACCCCTCCACTTT
>-|TRBD1|TRBJ1-1|TRBV5-1
CASREQGAQTEAFF
TGCGCCAGCAGAGAGCAGGGGGCGCAGACTGAAGCTTTCTTT
>-|TRBD1|TRBJ1-6|TRBV25-1
CASSVQGAFSPLHF
TGTGCCAGCAGTGTACAGGGGGCGTTTTCACCCCTCCACTTT
>-|TRBD1|TRBJ2-5|TRBV12-3/TRBV12-4
CASSLGQDETQYF
TGTGCCAGCAGTCTGGGACAGGATGAGACCCAGTACTTC
>once|-|TRBJ1-2|TRBV3-1/TRBV3-2
CASSQDMQASYGYTF
TGTGCCAGCAGCCAAGATATGCAGGCCTCCTATGGCTACACCTTC
>-|TRBD1|TRBJ1-6|TRBV9
CASSPGGVPLHF
TGTGCCAGCAGCCCAGGGGGAGTACCCCTCCACTTT
>-|-|TRBJ1-1|TRBV21-1
CASSGEAGPPRAEAFF
TGTGCCAGCAGCGGCGAGGCGGGGCCGCCGCGGGCTGAAGCTTTCTTT
>-|TRBD1|TRBJ1-5|TRBV6-1
CASSEVAIQGVSNQPQHF
TGTGCCAGCAGTGAAGTCGCGATACAGGGGGTGAGCAATCAGCCCCAGCATTTT
>-|TRBD1|TRBJ1-3|TRBV13
CASSSGTGGGNTIYF
TGTGCCAGCAGCTCAGGGACAGGGGGTGGAAACACCATATATTTT
>few|-|TRBJ1-2|TRBV3-1/TRBV3-2
CASSQSRQLSLYGYTF
TGTGCCAGCAGCCAGTCGAGACAGCTCAGCTTGTATGGCTACACCTTC
>-|-|TRBJ1-1|TRBV19
CASSTDIAEAFF
TGTGCCAGTAGTACGGACATTGCTGAAGCTTTCTTT
>-|TRBD1|TRBJ1-1|TRBV11-2
CASSLTQGGTEAFF
TGTGCCAGCAGCTTAACCCAGGGGGGCACTGAAGCTTTCTTT
>-|TRBD2|TRBJ2-7|TRBV5-1
CASSLVGGGVSSYEQYF
TGCGCCAGCAGCTTGGTAGGCGGGGGGGTTAGCTCCTACGAGCAGTACTTC
>-|TRBD1|TRBJ2-5|TRBV5-1
CASSLASLTDRVKGETQYF
TGCGCCAGCAGCTTAGCCAGCCTAACGGACAGGGTGAAAGGGGAGACCCAGTACTTC
>-|TRBD1|TRBJ2-2|TRBV2
CASTSRDRNTGELFF
TGTGCCAGCACTTCCCGGGACAGGAACACCGGGGAGCTGTTTTTT
>-|-|TRBJ2-1|TRBV7-9
CASSLETGAYNEQFF
TGTGCCAGCAGCTTAGAAACGGGGGCCTACAATGAGCAGTTCTTC
>-|-|TRBJ2-6|TRBV7-2
CASSLIGTGANVLTF
TGTGCCAGCAGCTTAATCGGTACCGGGGCCAACGTCCTGACTTTC
>-|TRBD1|TRBJ1-1|TRBV7-9
CASSANRGRTEAFF
TGTGCCAGCAGCGCCAACAGGGGGCGAACTGAAGCTTTCTTT
>-|-|TRBJ1-2|TRBV15
CATSRDRRVDGYTF
TGTGCCACCAGCAGAGATCGCAGGGTAGATGGCTACACCTTC
>-|TRBD1|TRBJ1-1|TRBV12-3/TRBV12-4
CASSRQGSTEAFF
TGTGCCAGCAGTCGACAGGGGAGCACTGAAGCTTTCTTT
>-|TRBD2|TRBJ2-1|TRBV5-4
CASSLKGGLAGGYNEQFF
TGTGCCAGCAGCTTGAAAGGGGGACTAGCGGGAGGATACAATGAGCAGTTCTTC
>-|-|TRBJ2-1|TRBV4-1
CASSLGAGRMYNEQFF
TGCGCCAGCAGCCTAGGGGCCGGACGGATGTACAATGAGCAGTTCTTC
>-|TRBD2|TRBJ2-7|TRBV28
CASSPGVTSLYEQYF
TGTGCCAGCAGTCCCGGGGTGACTAGCCTCTACGAGCAGTACTTC
>-|TRBD1|TRBJ1-2|TRBV7-3
CASSLTGTGGFYGYTF
TGTGCCAGCAGCTTAACGGGGACAGGGGGCTTCTATGGCTACACCTTC
>-|-|TRBJ1-2|TRBV6-1
CASSEAKGNYGYTF
TGTGCCAGCAGTGAAGCTAAGGGGAACTATGGCTACACCTTC
>-|-|TRBJ2-5|TRBV7-6
CASSFVDGQETQYF
TGTGCCAGCAGCTTCGTAGACGGGCAAGAGACCCAGTACTTC
>-|TRBD1|TRBJ2-7|TRBV5-1
CASSFGQGSYEQYF
TGCGCCAGCAGCTTCGGACAGGGGAGTTACGAGCAGTACTTC
>-|TRBD1|TRBJ2-5|TRBV10-3
CAISSGTGFEETQYF
TGTGCCATCAGTTCCGGGACAGGGTTCGAAGAGACCCAGTACTTC
>few|-|TRBJ2-5|TRBV4-1
CASSQGATGAQETQYF
TGCGCCAGCAGCCAAGGGGCAACTGGCGCCCAAGAGACCCAGTACTTC